The 29 T cell receptor beta chains given below trace back to one sample, sequenced in a study of blood T cells in healthy people across ages. A second PCR, run for about 6 to 12 cycles, used a sample-barcoded 5' primer plus a J-beta primer mix. TCRdb ran MiXCR on the 5' RACE reads and lists one entry per CDR3 protein. The data show approximately 800,000 distinct CDR3 sequences, with approximately 59% seen just once and about 27% held by the top ten. The specimen was blood. These receptors originate from a man aged 25 to 40 in good health.

This clonotype has just one count. The J gene is TRBJ2-1, the V gene TRBV18; TRBD1 matches 7 bases. Germline loops: CDR1 KGHSH, CDR2 LQKENI. CDR3 size: 15 residues. The trim removed 2 bases at V and 4 bases at J, leaving 5 bases unmatched. CDR3 in DNA: TGTGCCAGCTCACCAGGGACAGCCCCTTACAATGAGCAGTTCTTC. Translation gives CASSPGTAPYNEQFF.

This clonotype was seen only a few times. This sequence joins TRBV6-2 or TRBV6-3 and TRBJ2-5, with D perhaps TRBD2 (5 bases). V was cut by 6 bases and J by 10 bases, with 30 bases left in between. Germline V gene lookup returns CDR1 MNHEY and CDR2 SVGEGT. This CDR3 has 17 amino acids. CDR3 DNA: TGTGCCAGCAGCAAGACGCGGGTGAGGTCGGGAAATGGGGACCAGTACTTC. Translating it yields CASSKTRVRSGNGDQYF.

The chain has TRBV20-1 and TRBJ1-1; no clear D gene. Germline lookup yields CDR1 DFQATT and CDR2 SNEGSKA (reference sequence). The ends were cut back, 2 bases at V and 4 bases at J, with 14 bases in the middle. The CDR3 is 14 residues long. The CDR3 DNA reads TGCAGTGCTAGAAACAGTATCAGCAGCACTGAAGCTTTCTTT. Translating gives CSARNSISSTEAFF.

A few counts support this clonotype. The chain has TRBV20-1 and TRBJ2-1; D remains ambiguous. The CDR3 runs to 11 residues. Per germline, CDR1 DFQATT and CDR2 SNEGSKA (reference sequence). Trimming took 3 bases from V and 9 from J, leaving 9 bases between them. The CDR3: CSASRDVEQFF. The CDR3 bases are TGCAGTGCTAGTCGAGACGTTGAGCAGTTCTTC.

V usage is TRBV5-6 and J usage is TRBJ2-4, with 10 bases matching TRBD2. The J call could be wrong; TRBJ2-7 is a better fit for the DNA end. Looked up from germline, CDR1 is SGHDT and CDR2 is YYEEEE. CDR3 length: 18 amino acids. CDR3 in amino acids: CASSFGTQRGGRYYEQYF. CDR3 DNA: TGTGCCAGCAGCTTTGGGACCCAGCGGGGGGGCCGTTACTACGAGCAGTACTTC.

This chain links TRBV9 with TRBJ2-5; the D gene is possibly TRBD2 (7 bases). This CDR3 has 14 residues. V lost 0 bases and J 11 bases, leaving 17 bases between the germline ends. The germline gives CDR1 SGDLS, CDR2 YYNGEE. CDR3 in DNA: TGTGCCAGCAGCGTAGTGGGGGTAGGGGGGGAGCAGTACTTC. This encodes CASSVVGVGGEQYF.

This rearrangement joins TRBV6-6 to TRBJ2-3, with D possibly being TRBD1 or TRBD2 (7 bases each). V shed 5 bases and J shed 2 bases, with 20 bases lying between them. CDR3 length: 17 residues. CDR1 MNHNY and CDR2 SVGAGI come from the germline V gene (reference sequence). As DNA, the CDR3 is TGTGCCAGCAGTATTTACGGGGGGACAGCCACCACAGATACGCAGTATTTT. Translating it yields CASSIYGGTATTDTQYF.

The gene calls are TRBV7-2 and TRBJ1-2; a weak D match, TRBD1 (6 bases). V lost 3 bases, J lost 8 bases, and 16 bases lay in between. The germline gives CDR1 SGHTA, CDR2 FQGNSA. The length of the CDR3 is 14 residues. CDR3 loop: CASSFVVAGAGYTF. CDR3 sequence (DNA): TGTGCCAGCAGCTTTGTTGTAGCAGGGGCAGGCTACACCTTC.

The chain couples TRBV20-1 to TRBJ2-5; the D is unclear. The germline gives CDR1 DFQATT, CDR2 SNEGSKA (reference sequence). V lost 5 bases and J lost 3, with 4 bases in between. The CDR3 is made up of 10 amino acids. The CDR3 sequence is CSAYKETQYF. The DNA of the CDR3 is TGCAGTGCTTATAAAGAGACCCAGTACTTC.

This rearrangement joins TRBV27 to TRBJ2-1, with D uncertain. Germline values: CDR1 MNHEY, CDR2 SMNVEV (reference sequence). With 3 bases removed from V and 2 bases from J, the gap between germline ends came to 8 bases. The CDR3 totals 14 residues. DNA for the CDR3: TGTGCCAGCAGTTTGAGCAGCGCCTACAATGAGCAGTTCTTC. Translation: CASSLSSAYNEQFF.

V is TRBV10-3 and J is TRBJ2-1, with D possibly TRBD2 on 6 matching bases. CDR3 length: 13 residues. V was pared by 4 bases and J by 8 bases, with 12 bases between. Germline CDR1 and CDR2: ENHRY and SYGVKD. The CDR3 region is CAISGRGHYEQFF. CDR3 in DNA: TGTGCCATCAGTGGGCGGGGCCACTATGAGCAGTTCTTC.

V is TRBV4-2 and J is TRBJ2-3; D is ambiguous. CDR1 is LGHNA, CDR2 YNFKEQ, per germline. With 0 bases removed from V and 1 base from J, the gap between germline ends came to 14 bases. This CDR3 has 17 amino acids. The CDR3 coding sequence is TGTGCCAGCAGCCAAGATCAGAACTCTAGGGGCACAGATACGCAGTATTTT. Translating gives CASSQDQNSRGTDTQYF.

The CDR3 protein is CASSSEVGGRETQYF. The CDR3 DNA follows: TGTGCCAGCAGTTCGGAGGTGGGGGGCAGAGAGACCCAGTACTTC. V and J are TRBV12-3 or TRBV12-4 and TRBJ2-5; possibly TRBD1 or TRBD2 for D (6 bases each). V was pared by 4 bases and J by 4 bases, with 16 bases between. CDR3 length: 15 amino acids.

This clonotype was seen a few times. The chain is built from TRBV20-1 and TRBJ1-2, with 8 bases lining up with TRBD1. Germline V gene lookup returns CDR1 DFQATT and CDR2 SNEGSKA (reference sequence). This CDR3 is built from 14 residues. V was clipped by 7 bases and J by 2 bases; unmatched bases: 9. The CDR3 nucleotides are TGCAGTGGAACGACAGGGGACTTGAACTATGGCTACACCTTC. As protein: CSGTTGDLNYGYTF.

The V call is TRBV20-1, the J call TRBJ2-1, with D possibly TRBD2 on 6 matching bases. There are 16 residues in the CDR3. With 6 bases removed from V and 2 bases from J, the gap between germline ends came to 20 bases. Germline values: CDR1 DFQATT, CDR2 SNEGSKA (reference sequence). The CDR3 loop reads CSATASGGETYNEQFF. The DNA of the CDR3 is TGCAGTGCAACCGCCTCTGGCGGGGAAACCTACAATGAGCAGTTCTTC.

Remarks on this clonotype: A junction boundary mismatches the germline segment, possibly from a read error. The genes are TRBV4-1 and TRBJ2-1; the D call may be TRBD1 or TRBD2 (5 bases each). Germline V lookup: CDR1 MGHRA, CDR2 YSYEKL. CDR3 length: 17 amino acids. CDR3 DNA sequence: TGCGCCAGTAGCCAAGAAACGTCGGCAGGGAGCTACAATGAGCAGTTCTTC. Amino acid sequence: CASSQETSAGSYNEQFF.

The chain joins TRBV25-1 to TRBJ1-5; D is possibly TRBD1 (5 bases). Germline loops: CDR1 MGHDK, CDR2 SYGVNS. The ends were cut back, 4 bases at V and 5 bases at J, with 9 bases in the middle. The CDR3 runs 13 residues. CDR3 amino acids: CASSGGTHQPQHF. Written as DNA, the CDR3 is TGTGCCAGCAGTGGGGGGACCCATCAGCCCCAGCATTTT.

This clonotype was counted once. The CDR3 sequence: CASSLVGAAYSPLHF. In DNA form, the CDR3 reads TGTGCCAGCAGCTTAGTTGGGGCCGCGTATTCACCCCTCCACTTT. This chain links TRBV7-8 with TRBJ1-6; D may be TRBD1 (5 bases). The ends were cut back, 1 base at V and 8 bases at J, with 12 bases in the middle. CDR1 SGHVS and CDR2 FQNEAQ come from the germline V gene. The CDR3 runs 15 residues.

The chain has TRBV20-1 and TRBJ2-3; possible D gene TRBD2, 5 bases. Germline CDR1 and CDR2: DFQATT and SNEGSKA (reference sequence). This CDR3 comprises 16 residues. Trimming cost V 8 bases and J 0 bases, with 21 bases left between them. CDR3 DNA: TGCAGTCCCAAACTCGGAGGCGAGCGAAGCACAGATACGCAGTATTTT. Residues: CSPKLGGERSTDTQYF.

The chain links TRBV5-5 to TRBJ2-5; 8 bases are shared with TRBD1. The CDR3 is made up of 15 amino acids. Germline V CDR1 and CDR2: SGHKS, YYEKEE (reference sequence). The junction had 7 bases not matched to a gene; V was cut back by 5 bases and J by 1 base. In DNA form, the CDR3 reads TGTGCCAGCAGGTTCGCTGGGACAGGCCAAGAGACCCAGTACTTC. The encoded protein is CASRFAGTGQETQYF.

This chain uses TRBV11-2 with TRBJ2-3; D gene unclear. Per the germline V gene, CDR1 is SGHAT and CDR2 is FQNNGV. V gave up 5 bases and J gave up 6 bases, with 15 bases separating them. The CDR3 has 14 residues. CDR3 bases: TGTGCCAGCAGCCCAGGAGAAACAACGGATACGCAGTATTTT. Its protein product is CASSPGETTDTQYF.

This chain uses TRBV9 with TRBJ2-7; D not resolved. Germline values: CDR1 SGDLS, CDR2 YYNGEE. The V and J ends lost 3 bases and 3 bases respectively, with 10 bases between them. This CDR3 region has 13 residues. The CDR3 coding sequence is TGTGCCAGCAGCGGGACGGCCGTCTACGAGCAGTACTTC. Residues: CASSGTAVYEQYF.

CDR3 in amino acids: CASSWSRGELFF. The CDR3 nucleotides are TGTGCCAGCAGCTGGTCGCGGGGGGAGCTGTTTTTT. The chain carries TRBV11-1 and TRBJ2-2; no clear D. The germline V gene has CDR1 SGHAT and CDR2 FQDESV (reference sequence). There are 12 residues in the CDR3. Deletions cut 4 bases from V and 8 bases from J, with 8 bases between.

This chain links TRBV6-5 with TRBJ2-4; 11 nucleotides line up with TRBD1. Germline loops: CDR1 MNHEY, CDR2 SVGAGI. V lost 6 bases, J lost 13 bases, and 17 bases stayed unmatched. This CDR3 has 16 amino acids. The CDR3 region is CASRRRTGGNTGEQYF. CDR3 bases: TGTGCCAGCAGACGCCGGACAGGGGGCAATACGGGGGAGCAGTACTTC.

This chain uses TRBV14 with TRBJ1-1; no clear D gene. Germline CDR1 and CDR2: SGHDN and FVKESK. V gave up 0 bases and J gave up 2 bases, with 10 bases separating them. The CDR3 is made up of 15 amino acids. The CDR3 here is CASSQDRQANTEAFF. In DNA, the CDR3 is TGTGCCAGCAGCCAAGATCGCCAGGCTAACACTGAAGCTTTCTTT.

This clonotype was seen only a few times. The chain couples TRBV12-3 or TRBV12-4 to TRBJ2-1; TRBD2 aligns across 10 bases. V trimming: 5 bases; J trimming: 9 bases; junction bases outside the gene matches: 4. The CDR3 has 13 residues. The CDR3 DNA reads TGTGCCAGCAGTCCACGACTAGCGGGTGAGCAGTTCTTC. This gives the protein CASSPRLAGEQFF.

The chain couples TRBV6-6 to TRBJ2-6, with 7 bases aligning to TRBD1. The CDR3 extends over 17 amino acids. J gave up 0 bases and V 4 bases, and 6 bases lay outside the gene matches. From germline, CDR1 is MNHNY and CDR2 SVGAGI (reference sequence). Here the CDR3 reads CASSSSGQSSGANVLTF. CDR3 in DNA: TGTGCCAGCAGTTCCTCGGGACAGTCCTCTGGGGCCAACGTCCTGACTTTC.

J is TRBJ2-1 and V is TRBV4-2; 8 bases map to TRBD1. Germline lookup yields CDR1 LGHNA and CDR2 YNFKEQ. V was pared by 4 bases and J by 3 bases, with 5 bases of the junction left unmatched. This CDR3 is built from 15 residues. The DNA for the CDR3 is TGTGCCAGCAGCCGGACAGGGACGGGCTACAATGAGCAGTTCTTC. As protein: CASSRTGTGYNEQFF.

The V and J genes are TRBV5-1 and TRBJ2-5; TRBD1 matches at 7 bases. The CDR3 covers 15 residues. Unmatched junction bases numbered 10, after V lost 4 bases and J lost 4 bases. The germline CDR1 and CDR2 sequences are SGHRS and YFSETQ. CDR3 residues: CASSPSPTGLETQYF. The CDR3 nucleotides read TGCGCCAGCAGCCCCAGCCCGACAGGGTTAGAGACCCAGTACTTC.